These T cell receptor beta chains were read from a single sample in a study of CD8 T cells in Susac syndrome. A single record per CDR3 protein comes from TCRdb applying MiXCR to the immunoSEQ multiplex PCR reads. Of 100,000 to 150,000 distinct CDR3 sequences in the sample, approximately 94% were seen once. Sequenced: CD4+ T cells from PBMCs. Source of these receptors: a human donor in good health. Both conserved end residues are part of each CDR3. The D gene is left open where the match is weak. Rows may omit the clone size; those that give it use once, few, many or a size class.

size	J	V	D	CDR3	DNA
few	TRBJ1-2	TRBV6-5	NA	CASSYQLGGSDGYTF	TGTGCCAGCAGTTACCAGCTCGGGGGCTCCGATGGCTACACCTTC
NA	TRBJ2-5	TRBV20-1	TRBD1	CSAPSGTGQETQYF	TGCAGTGCACCCTCCGGGACAGGACAAGAGACCCAGTACTTC
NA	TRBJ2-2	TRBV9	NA	CASSVMTTNTGELFF	TGTGCCAGCAGCGTGATGACAACGAACACCGGGGAGCTGTTTTTT
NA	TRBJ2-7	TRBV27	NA	CASSLSPPGHEQYF	TGTGCCAGCAGTTTATCCCCACCGGGCCACGAGCAGTACTTC
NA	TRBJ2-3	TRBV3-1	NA	CASSPWRGPGDTQYF	TGTGCCAGCAGCCCCTGGAGAGGGCCCGGAGATACGCAGTATTTT
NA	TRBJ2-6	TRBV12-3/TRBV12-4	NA	CASSQDAGANVLTF	TGTGCCAGCAGTCAGGACGCTGGGGCCAACGTCCTGACTTTC
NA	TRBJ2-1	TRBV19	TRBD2	CASSIGWRGRAVDNEQFF	TGTGCCAGTAGTATCGGCTGGCGCGGGAGGGCCGTGGACAATGAGCAGTTCTTC
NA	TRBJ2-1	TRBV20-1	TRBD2	CSASETSGSYNEQFF	TGCAGTGCTAGTGAGACTAGCGGTTCCTACAATGAGCAGTTCTTC
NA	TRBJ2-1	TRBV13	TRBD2	CASIWAGRGNEQFF	TGTGCCAGCATCTGGGCCGGGAGGGGAAATGAGCAGTTCTTC
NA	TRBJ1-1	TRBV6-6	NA	CASSYSGVNTEAFF	TGTGCCAGCAGTTACTCGGGGGTAAACACTGAAGCTTTCTTT
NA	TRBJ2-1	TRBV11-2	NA	CASSRNRVKGLNEQFF	TGTGCCAGCAGCCGAAACAGGGTTAAGGGCTTGAATGAGCAGTTCTTC
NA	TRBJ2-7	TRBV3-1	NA	CASSPAGRVYEQYF	TGTGCCAGCAGCCCCGCAGGGAGAGTCTACGAGCAGTACTTC
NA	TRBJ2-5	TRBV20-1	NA	CSARERTTTLDQYF	TGCAGTGCTAGAGAGAGGACTACCACCTTGGACCAGTACTTC
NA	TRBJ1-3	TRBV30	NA	CAWSGRGGSGNTIYF	TGTGCCTGGAGTGGTAGAGGGGGCTCTGGAAACACCATATATTTT
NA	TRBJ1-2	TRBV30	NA	CAWSKRDNYGYTF	TGTGCCTGGAGTAAACGGGATAACTATGGCTACACCTTC
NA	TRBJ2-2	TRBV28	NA	CASSVVASTGELFF	TGTGCCAGCAGTGTCGTAGCGAGTACCGGGGAGCTGTTTTTT
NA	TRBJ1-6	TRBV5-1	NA	CASSEDGLNSPLHF	TGCGCCAGCAGCGAGGATGGCCTGAATTCACCCCTCCACTTT
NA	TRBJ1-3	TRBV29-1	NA	CSVLISGNTIYF	TGCAGCGTTTTGATCTCTGGAAACACCATATATTTT
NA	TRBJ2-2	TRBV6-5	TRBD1	CASRGTGANTGELFF	TGTGCCAGCAGAGGGACAGGGGCGAACACCGGGGAGCTGTTTTTT
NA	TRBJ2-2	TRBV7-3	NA	CASRAASGTGELFF	TGTGCCTCGCGAGCGGCCAGCGGGACCGGGGAGCTGTTTTTT
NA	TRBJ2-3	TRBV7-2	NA	CASSSLADTQYF	TGTGCCAGCAGCTCTCTAGCAGATACGCAGTATTTT
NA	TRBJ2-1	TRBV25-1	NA	CASDAGTSNEQFF	TGTGCCAGCGATGCCGGGACGAGCAATGAGCAGTTCTTC
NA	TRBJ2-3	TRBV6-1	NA	CASSEMSQSTDTQYF	TGTGCCAGCAGTGAAATGTCACAGAGCACAGATACGCAGTATTTT
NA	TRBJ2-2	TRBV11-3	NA	CASSLVGAGSTGELFF	TGTGCCAGCAGCTTAGTAGGCGCGGGGAGTACCGGGGAGCTGTTTTTT
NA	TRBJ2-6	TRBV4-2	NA	CASSRNPGDGANVLTF	TGTGCCAGCAGCCGTAACCCGGGAGACGGGGCCAACGTCCTGACTTTC
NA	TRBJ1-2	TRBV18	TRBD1	CASSPRLQGASMEYTF	TGTGCCAGCTCACCACGTCTACAGGGGGCTAGTATGGAATACACCTTC
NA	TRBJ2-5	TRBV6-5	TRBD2	CASSSGRLAGVGVGETQYF	TGTGCCAGCAGTTCGGGCCGATTAGCGGGAGTGGGGGTAGGGGAGACCCAGTACTTC
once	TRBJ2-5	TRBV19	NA	CASSVTGSAQETQYF	TGTGCCAGTAGTGTAACGGGGAGCGCCCAAGAGACCCAGTACTTC
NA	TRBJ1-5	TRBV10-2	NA	CASTATSKNQPQHF	TGCGCCAGCACTGCGACATCGAAAAATCAGCCCCAGCATTTT
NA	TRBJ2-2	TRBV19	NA	CATTREISNTGELFF	TGTGCCACTACCCGTGAGATTTCGAACACCGGGGAGCTGTTTTTT
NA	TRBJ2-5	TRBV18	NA	CASSRDLGPQETQYF	TGTGCCAGCTCACGGGACCTCGGACCTCAAGAGACCCAGTACTTC
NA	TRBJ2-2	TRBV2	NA	CASTRSQGGELFF	TGTGCCAGCACACGGAGTCAAGGCGGGGAGCTGTTTTTT
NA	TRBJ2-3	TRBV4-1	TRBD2	CASSQDLGTSAAWDTQYF	TGCGCCAGCAGCCAAGATCTGGGGACTAGCGCTGCTTGGGATACGCAGTATTTT
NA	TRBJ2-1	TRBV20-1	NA	CSARWGRDKQFF	TGCAGTGCTAGATGGGGGAGAGACAAGCAGTTCTTC
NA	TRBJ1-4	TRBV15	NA	CATSRDMGATNEKLFF	TGTGCCACCAGCAGGGATATGGGGGCAACTAATGAAAAACTGTTTTTT
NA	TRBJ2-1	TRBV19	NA	CASSIDLSYNEQFF	TGTGCCAGTAGTATAGACCTATCCTACAATGAGCAGTTCTTC
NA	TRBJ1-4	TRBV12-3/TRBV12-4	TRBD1	CASSSGTGVKNEKLFF	TGTGCCAGCAGTTCCGGGACAGGGGTGAAGAATGAAAAACTGTTTTTT
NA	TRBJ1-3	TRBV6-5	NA	CASSYSDGVYGNTIYF	TGTGCCAGCAGTTACTCAGACGGCGTCTATGGGAACACCATATATTTT
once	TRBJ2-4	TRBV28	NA	CASSSLDPGHKNIQYF	TGTGCCAGCAGTTCCCTGGACCCGGGGCACAAAAACATTCAGTACTTC
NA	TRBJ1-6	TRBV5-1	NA	CASSLDSLPNSPLHF	TGCGCCAGCAGCTTGGACAGCTTACCTAATTCACCCCTCCACTTT
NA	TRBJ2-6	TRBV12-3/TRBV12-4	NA	CASRQTGAGANVLTF	TGTGCCAGCAGACAGACAGGAGCTGGGGCCAACGTCCTGACTTTC